This passage covers 25 T cell receptor beta chains from one sample sequenced in a study of CD8 T cells in ankylosing spondylitis (dated by TCRdb to 2017 to 2019). Libraries were prepared through 5' RACE. Reads for this sample came from an Illumina HiSeq 2500. TCRdb ran its own pipeline on the public reads, namely fastp trimming at Q25 and MiXCR clone calling, and kept in-frame beta chains. Each entry is one CDR3 protein sequence, shown with its most common DNA and genes. In this sample the table shows 250,000 or so distinct CDR3 sequences, 24% of which occur a single time. Jointly, the top ten make up over 0.55% of the sample. The material sequenced was blood, either unsorted or a sorted T cell fraction (not recorded which). These TCRs come from a male donor with ankylosing spondylitis or in good health (not recorded which).

The gene calls are TRBV6-1 and TRBJ1-5; the D is unclear. V was clipped by 7 bases and J by 4 bases, with 8 bases between them. Germline V gene data show CDR1 as MNHNS and CDR2 as SASEGT. This CDR3 is 12 amino acids long. The CDR3 is CASKDGNQPQHF. In DNA form, the CDR3 reads TGTGCCAGCAAGGACGGGAATCAGCCCCAGCATTTT.

The J gene is TRBJ2-2, the V gene TRBV20-1; perhaps TRBD1 as D (6 bases). Trimming pared 6 bases from V and 1 base from J, leaving 12 bases between. The CDR3 is made up of 14 amino acids. Germline V gene lookup returns CDR1 DFQATT and CDR2 SNEGSKA (reference sequence). The CDR3 region is CSALRTVNTGELFF. The CDR3 DNA follows: TGCAGTGCCTTAAGGACAGTGAACACCGGGGAGCTGTTTTTT.

This clonotype showed up just a few times. The rearrangement uses TRBV6-1 and TRBJ1-2, with a tentative D call TRBD1 (5 bases). The CDR3 is 14 amino acids. Trimming pared 8 bases from V and 4 bases from J, leaving 17 bases between. Germline V gene data show CDR1 as MNHNS and CDR2 as SASEGT. The chain's CDR3 is CASRARTGTYGYTF. As DNA, the CDR3 is TGTGCCAGCCGCGCCCGTACAGGAACCTATGGCTACACCTTC.

The chain carries TRBV20-1 and TRBJ2-1; 9 bases align to TRBD2. This CDR3 is built from 20 residues. Trimming removed 0 bases from V and 10 bases from J; junction bases left unmatched: 25. CDR1 DFQATT and CDR2 SNEGSKA come from the germline V gene (reference sequence). The DNA of the CDR3 is TGCAGTGCTAGAGATCCAGACACAAACACCGGGACTAGCCGCCTGTGGGAGCAGTTCTTC. This sequence encodes CSARDPDTNTGTSRLWEQFF.

The V gene is TRBV10-3, the J gene TRBJ2-7; TRBD1 matches 8 bases. Germline CDR1 is ENHRY and CDR2 is SYGVKD. V lost 10 bases and J lost 0; bases outside the gene matches: 5. This CDR3 spans 13 amino acids. Here the CDR3 reads CATGQGTSYEQYF. CDR3 sequence (DNA): TGTGCCACCGGACAGGGTACCTCCTACGAGCAGTACTTC.

This clonotype was observed a handful of times. The chain is built from TRBV6-5 and TRBJ2-1; D not certain. Germline assignment: CDR1 MNHEY and CDR2 SVGAGI. CDR3 length: 16 residues. Deletions cut 4 bases from V and 4 bases from J, with 17 bases between. The CDR3 here is CASSLARLSSYNEQFF. CDR3 coding DNA: TGTGCCAGCAGTTTGGCACGCTTATCTTCATACAATGAGCAGTTCTTC.

This clonotype was found a few times. This rearrangement joins TRBV20-1 to TRBJ2-1; D remains ambiguous. CDR3 length equals 14 residues. Germline CDR1 DFQATT, CDR2 SNEGSKA (reference sequence). The V end was cut by 0 bases, the J end by 5 bases, with 11 bases between. The CDR3 sequence: CSARDWKADNEQFF. The CDR3 region has the DNA TGCAGTGCTAGAGATTGGAAAGCTGACAATGAGCAGTTCTTC.

The chain recombines TRBV6-5 with TRBJ2-7, with D perhaps TRBD1 (5 bases). The CDR3 covers 14 residues. Germline values: CDR1 MNHEY, CDR2 SVGAGI. The V and J ends lost 4 bases and 3 bases respectively, with 13 bases between them. The CDR3 region is CASSSPGHLYEQYF. CDR3 nucleotide sequence: TGTGCCAGCAGTTCCCCCGGACACCTCTACGAGCAGTACTTC.

The chain has TRBV20-1 and TRBJ2-1, with a possible D match to TRBD2 (6 bases). V shed 6 bases and J shed 9 bases, with 15 bases lying between them. Germline loops: CDR1 DFQATT, CDR2 SNEGSKA (reference sequence). The CDR3 has 12 amino acids. CDR3 sequence (DNA): TGCAGTGCAGCGGGCCTCGTCGGTGAGCAGTTCTTC. This codes for CSAAGLVGEQFF.

In this sample, this clonotype turned up a few times. The chain joins TRBV20-1 to TRBJ2-5, with TRBD2 matching over 7 bases. CDR1 is DFQATT, CDR2 SNEGSKA, per germline (reference sequence). This CDR3 is built from 14 residues. J lost 1 base, V lost 6 bases, and 8 bases had no gene match. In DNA form, the CDR3 reads TGCAGTGCGTCCCCGGCGGGGGTCCAAGAGACCCAGTACTTC. Encoded protein: CSASPAGVQETQYF.

This clonotype was counted many times. The J gene is TRBJ2-2, the V gene TRBV12-3 or TRBV12-4, with TRBD2 matching over 15 bases. This CDR3 contains 16 residues. V dropped 6 bases and J dropped 7; count of bases not matched to a gene: 6. The CDR3 bases are TGTGCCAGCAGCCCGGGACTAGCGGGGGGACACGGGGAGCTGTTTTTT. Protein: CASSPGLAGGHGELFF.

In its sample, this clonotype was seen many times. This chain connects TRBV5-1 to TRBJ2-1; 8 bases fit TRBD1. The V and J ends lost 5 bases and 4 bases, in that order; junction bases with no gene match: 8. The V gene's germline CDR1 is SGHRS and CDR2 YFSETQ. The CDR3 covers 15 residues. CDR3 in amino acids: CASRITGQVYNEQFF. DNA of the CDR3: TGCGCCAGCAGAATAACGGGACAGGTGTACAATGAGCAGTTCTTC. Supplemented by reference TRBV5-1 and TRBJ2-1, the full variable domain reads KAGVTQTPRYLIKTRGQQVTLSCSPISGHRSVSWYQQTPGQGLQFLFEYFSETQRNKGNFPGRFSGRQFSNSRSEMNVSTLELGDSALYLCASRITGQVYNEQFFGPGTRLTVL.

This clonotype was detected only a few times. The chain has TRBV20-1 and TRBJ2-5, with D possibly being TRBD1 or TRBD2 (5 bases each). This CDR3 has 12 amino acids. CDR1 and CDR2 (germline): DFQATT, SNEGSKA (reference sequence). Trimming removed 3 bases from V and 4 bases from J, with 9 bases in between. The CDR3 here is CSASKGRETQYF. The DNA of the CDR3 is TGCAGTGCTAGTAAGGGGAGAGAGACCCAGTACTTC.

V usage is TRBV10-3 and J usage is TRBJ1-1; 7 positions match TRBD1. The CDR3 length is 14 residues. Germline V gene lookup returns CDR1 ENHRY and CDR2 SYGVKD. V gave up 6 bases and J gave up 1 base; unmatched junction bases: 5. CDR3 region: CAIRPQGRNTEAFF. The DNA of the CDR3 is TGTGCCATCAGGCCACAGGGGAGGAACACTGAAGCTTTCTTT.

The chain employs TRBV10-3 and TRBJ2-2; maybe TRBD2 (5 bases). V was trimmed by 2 bases and J by 5 bases, leaving 12 bases between them. Germline CDR1 and CDR2: ENHRY and SYGVKD. The CDR3 is 15 residues long. This chain's CDR3 is CAISEGPRDTGELFF. The CDR3 DNA follows: TGTGCCATCAGTGAGGGACCACGGGATACCGGGGAGCTGTTTTTT.

This clonotype was counted ten times or more. The chain links TRBV29-1 to TRBJ1-1, with D hard to call. Trimming removed 5 bases at V and 0 bases at J, with 7 bases between. This CDR3 contains 12 residues. From germline, CDR1 is SQVTM and CDR2 ANQGSEA. CDR3 residues: CSVWAVNTEAFF. CDR3 sequence (DNA): TGCAGCGTTTGGGCCGTGAACACTGAAGCTTTCTTT.

Here the CDR3 reads CASSYWAANEQFF. In nucleotides, the CDR3 is TGTGCCAGCAGTTACTGGGCGGCCAATGAGCAGTTCTTC. V usage is TRBV6-2 or TRBV6-3 and J usage is TRBJ2-1; D is unresolved. Germline V gene data show CDR1 as MNHEY and CDR2 as SVGEGT. The CDR3 is 13 residues long. V lost 1 base, J lost 6 bases, and 7 bases lay in between.

This clonotype was counted many times. This chain links TRBV7-2 with TRBJ2-2; D gene uncertain. From germline, CDR1 is SGHTA and CDR2 FQGNSA. The CDR3 covers 12 residues. The ends were cut back, 2 bases at V and 6 bases at J, with 4 bases in the middle. The CDR3 nucleotides are TGTGCCAGCAGCTTACCGCCCGGGGAGCTGTTTTTT. Translating gives CASSLPPGELFF. The full variable domain, rest sourced from reference TRBV7-2 and TRBJ2-2, is GAGVSQSPSNKVTEKGKDVELRCDPISGHTALYWYRQSLGQGLEFLIYFQGNSAPDKSGLPSDRFSAERTGGSVSTLTIQRTQQEDSAVYLCASSLPPGELFFGEGSRLTVL.

The V gene is TRBV20-1, the J gene TRBJ2-3, with 7 bases aligning to TRBD2. V lost 5 bases to trimming and J lost 4 bases; unmatched junction nucleotides: 18. The CDR3 runs 17 residues. From germline, CDR1 is DFQATT and CDR2 SNEGSKA (reference sequence). CDR3 region: CSAPTPWGTKGPDTQYF. DNA for the CDR3: TGCAGTGCTCCAACCCCCTGGGGGACTAAGGGGCCAGATACGCAGTATTTT.

This clonotype was counted between two and nine times. The V and J genes are TRBV25-1 and TRBJ2-5; weak D call: TRBD1 (6 bases). The ends were cut back, 5 bases at V and 0 bases at J, with 13 bases in the middle. The CDR3 runs 15 residues. Germline-derived CDR1 and CDR2 are MGHDK and SYGVNS. Here the CDR3 reads CASSTTRDNQETQYF. The CDR3 nucleotides read TGTGCCAGCAGTACGACTCGGGACAACCAAGAGACCCAGTACTTC.

This clonotype was recorded at least ten times. The chain employs TRBV7-9 and TRBJ2-7; TRBD1 agrees at 9 bases. This CDR3 spans 15 amino acids. From germline, CDR1 is SEHNR and CDR2 FQNEAQ (reference sequence). The J segment lost 3 bases and the V segment lost 7 bases, leaving 10 bases of the junction unmatched. CDR3 loop: CASKPWDREDYEQYF. The CDR3 bases are TGTGCCAGCAAACCCTGGGACAGGGAAGACTACGAGCAGTACTTC.

In its sample, this clonotype was seen a few times. This chain joins TRBV29-1 and TRBJ2-2; D unclear. The CDR3 length is 15 residues. Looked up from germline, CDR1 is SQVTM and CDR2 is ANQGSEA. V was trimmed by 0 bases and J by 1 base, leaving 9 bases between them. The CDR3: CSVEDLRQNTGELFF. In nucleotides, the CDR3 is TGCAGCGTTGAAGATCTTAGACAGAACACCGGGGAGCTGTTTTTT.

This clonotype was counted at least ten times. The chain joins TRBV20-1 to TRBJ2-5, with 8 bases identical to TRBD1. V dropped 5 bases and J dropped 2; count of bases not matched to a gene: 7. CDR3 length: 14 amino acids. Germline CDR1 reads DFQATT; CDR2 reads SNEGSKA (reference sequence). CDR3 region: CSAFTRDRQETQYF. In DNA form, the CDR3 reads TGCAGTGCTTTCACCCGGGACAGGCAAGAGACCCAGTACTTC.

This clonotype was recorded a few times. V is TRBV7-9 and J is TRBJ2-7, with TRBD2 as a possible D gene (6 bases). This CDR3 contains 13 residues. V was cut by 5 bases and J by 7 bases, with 15 bases left in between. In germline, CDR1 is SEHNR, CDR2 FQNEAQ (reference sequence). The DNA for the CDR3 is TGTGCCAGCAGCCCGGCGGGGTTGTTAGAGCAGTACTTC. Its protein product is CASSPAGLLEQYF.

This rearrangement joins TRBV11-2 to TRBJ2-5; D may correspond to TRBD1 or TRBD2 (6 bases each). Germline assignment: CDR1 SGHAT and CDR2 FQNNGV. This CDR3 region has 17 residues. Between the trimmed V and J ends, which lost 0 bases and 4 bases, there was a span of 18 bases. CDR3 amino acids: CASSLDLIGGRGETQYF. The CDR3 region has the DNA TGTGCCAGCAGCTTAGATCTGATTGGGGGGCGAGGAGAGACCCAGTACTTC.